This T cell receptor beta chain originates from a study of T cells after yellow fever vaccination (dated by TCRdb to the late 2010s). At the level of the whole study: Libraries from fractions with low cell numbers were prepared with the SMART-Seq v4 Ultra Low Input RNA kit. To follow T-cell clones before and after primary and booster YFV17D yellow fever vaccination, bulk TCR alpha and beta repertoires were sequenced over time. Blood was drawn at multiple timepoints before and after primary and secondary immunization, with bulk PBMC replicates and cell subsets isolated. Two healthy male donors made up the cohort, one aged 18 to 29 years and the other aged 30 to 40 years.

What the study reported, not specific to this receptor: After the booster, most clones that had expanded after primary vaccination were detected again (around 97% of CD4 and about 88% of CD8), suggesting broad maintenance of memory. Computational filtering was required because FACS-sorted repertoires could contain abundant contaminating clonotypes from the bulk population. Because only a couple of donors were included in the study, the extent to which the findings can be generalized is limited. A small share of clonotypes occurred in both CD4 and CD8 compartments, likely arising from convergent recombination. The secondary T-cell response was found to be weaker but faster than the primary response, with a peak reached on day 5 rather than on day 15.

TCR cDNA was synthesized by 5'RACE template switching, which introduced a universal primer site and unique molecular identifiers. Priming of cDNA synthesis was performed from both the TCR alpha and TCR beta constant segments. Library amplification involved two PCR steps, and the second step added sample barcodes and sequencing adapters. Sequencing of the libraries was done on either Illumina HiSeq 2500 (2x100 bp) or NovaSeq (2x150 bp). The authors processed their data as follows. Demultiplexing of reads and collapsing into UMI consensus sequences were performed with MIGEC, and V(D)J alignment was carried out with MiXCR. Vaccine-responding clonotypes were identified with edgeR using replicate PBMC samples, with FDR below 0.01 and a log2 fold change above 5 up to day 15 being required. Each bulk clonotype was labeled CD4 or CD8 based on which sequenced repertoire, CD4 or CD8, contained the clonotype at higher abundance. The public reads were quality trimmed at Q25 with fastp and then assembled into clones with MiXCR by TCRdb, keeping productive beta chains. Rows matching on CDR3 protein sequence are summarized as one entry with the most common DNA and genes. The V and J calls were not made by the authors but by TCRdb's processing. This sample gives under 150,000 distinct CDR3 sequences in total; roughly 8% of them show up just once. About 0.73% of the sample is held by the ten biggest clonotypes.

What this sample's treatment or condition label stands for: live attenuated yellow fever vaccine strain. PBMCs were isolated from peripheral blood using a standard Ficoll-Paque protocol. CD4 and CD8 T-cell fractions were isolated with Dynabeads CD4 and CD8 positive selection kits. TriZol was used to extract RNA from bulk PBMCs, from CD4 and CD8 fractions, and from dextramer-positive and dextramer-negative fractions. V is clipped by 5 bases and J by 2 bases, and the sequence between their germline boundaries is 12 bases long. Reading the germline V gene gives CDR1 SQVTM and CDR2 ANQGSEA. The CDR3 numbers 13 residues from cysteine through phenylalanine. Just CDR3 DNA is preserved here, 39 bases in frame from base 1. Comments on this clonotype: This clone's antigen is unknown. No base qualities exist here, and no much larger clone lies one base off it.

This material consisted of CD4+ T cells sorted from PBMCs, taken 5 days after the yellow fever booster vaccination. This receptor was identified in a man under 40 who received the YFV17D yellow fever vaccine. The chain employs TRBV29-1 and TRBJ2-5, with the D gene not clear enough to name. The CDR3 sequence is CSVQKDPQETQYF. The sequenced DNA: TGCAGCGTTCAAAAGGATCCGCAAGAGACCCAGTACTTC. The reference TRBV29-1 and TRBJ2-5 proteins fill in what lies around the CDR3, so the full variable domain reads SAVISQKPSRDICQRGTSLTIQCQVDSQVTMMFWYRQQPGQSLTLIATANQGSEATYESGFVIDKFPISRPNLTFSTLTVSNMSPEDSSIYLCSVQKDPQETQYFGPGTRLLVL.